This TCR beta chain was retrieved from a study of shared clonotypes between healthy human individuals. Profiling relied on immunoSEQ multiplex PCR, and the TCRdb table lists in-frame clones only, not all of them. In the table there are a few million clones, 85% to 95% of which are singletons. CDR1 is SQVTM and CDR2 is ANQGSEA in the germline V gene. The CDR3 covers 10 residues. V gave up 6 bases and J gave up 4 bases, with 6 bases separating them. The V call is TRBV29-1, the J call TRBJ1-2; unclear D gene. The sequence was collected from a man younger than 30 in good health. Some clones in this sample may be carry-over from other donors' samples. Sequences were obtained from naive CD4+ T cells from PBMCs. Regarding subset: CD45RA+ positively selected. The CDR3 DNA reads TGCAGCGTCGAGCCCTATGGCTACACCTTC. This sequence encodes CSVEPYGYTF.